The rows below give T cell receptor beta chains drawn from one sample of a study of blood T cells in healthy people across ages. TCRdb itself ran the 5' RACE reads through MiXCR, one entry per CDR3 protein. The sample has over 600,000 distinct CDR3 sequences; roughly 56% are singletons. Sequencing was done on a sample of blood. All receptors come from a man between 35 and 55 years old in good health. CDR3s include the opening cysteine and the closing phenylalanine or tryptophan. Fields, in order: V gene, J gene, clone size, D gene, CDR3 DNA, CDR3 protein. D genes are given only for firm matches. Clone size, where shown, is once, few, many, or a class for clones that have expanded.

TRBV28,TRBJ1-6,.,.,TGTGCCAGCACGACGCGGGCAGGCAATAATTCACCCCTCCACTTT,CASTTRAGNNSPLHF
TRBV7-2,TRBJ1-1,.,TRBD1,TGTGCCAGCAGCCCGGACAGGTTGGTCACTGAAGCTTTCTTT,CASSPDRLVTEAFF
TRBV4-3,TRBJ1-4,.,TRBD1,TGCGCCAGCAGCCACGGACAGGGGGCAGCTAATGAAAAACTGTTTTTT,CASSHGQGAANEKLFF
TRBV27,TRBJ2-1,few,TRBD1,TGTGCCAGTTCCGGGACAGCCTACAATGAGCAGTTCTTC,CASSGTAYNEQFF
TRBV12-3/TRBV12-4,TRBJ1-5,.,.,TGTGCCAGCAGTTATGAGGGCCCAGGGCAGCCCCAGCATTTT,CASSYEGPGQPQHF
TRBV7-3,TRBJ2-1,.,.,TGTGCCAGCAGTCTTGGGGCAGAAAGCTCCTACAATGAGCAGTTCTTC,CASSLGAESSYNEQFF
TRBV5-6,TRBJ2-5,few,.,TGTGCCAGCAGCTCCAGGGTTTTACAAGAGACCCAGTACTTC,CASSSRVLQETQYF
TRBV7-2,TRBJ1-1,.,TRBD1,TGTGCCAGCAGCTTTAGGGGGCGCATGGACACTGAAGCTTTCTTT,CASSFRGRMDTEAFF
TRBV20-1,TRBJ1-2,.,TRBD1,TGCAGTGCAAGACAGGGGGCCTATGGCTACACCTTC,CSARQGAYGYTF
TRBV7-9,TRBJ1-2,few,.,TGTGCCAGCAGCCCGACGGTAGGGTATGGCTACACCTTC,CASSPTVGYGYTF
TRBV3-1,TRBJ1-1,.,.,TGTGCCAGCATGGGTTATACTGAAGCTTTCTTT,CASMGYTEAFF
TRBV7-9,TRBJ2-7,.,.,TGTGCCAGCAGCCCCTGGGACTACGAGCAGTACTTC,CASSPWDYEQYF
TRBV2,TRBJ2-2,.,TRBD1,TGTGCCAGCAGTGAACAGGGGGCCGCGAACACCGGGGAGCTGTTTTTT,CASSEQGAANTGELFF
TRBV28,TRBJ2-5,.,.,TGTGCCAGCAGTTTCGGGGCTAATCGGGGGACCCAGTACTTC,CASSFGANRGTQYF
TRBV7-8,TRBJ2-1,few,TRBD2,TGTGCCAGCAGCTGGACTAGCGCGAGCTCCTACAATGAGCAGTTCTTC,CASSWTSASSYNEQFF
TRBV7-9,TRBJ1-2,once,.,TGTGCCAGCAGCTTAGCGGGACACGGATATGGCTACACCTTC,CASSLAGHGYGYTF
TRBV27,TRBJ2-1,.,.,TGTGCCAGCAGTTTATTCTTTCCGAATGAGCAGTTCTTC,CASSLFFPNEQFF
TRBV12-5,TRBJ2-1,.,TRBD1,TGTGCTAGTGGTTTCCGGGACAGTCCCTACAATGAGCAGTTCTTC,CASGFRDSPYNEQFF
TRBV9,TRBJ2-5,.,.,TGTGCCAGCAGCGTAGAGTCACGGGGGACCCAGTACTTC,CASSVESRGTQYF
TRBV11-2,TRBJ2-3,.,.,TGTGCCAGCAGCCAGCACGGGGGCAGGACAGATACGCAGTATTTT,CASSQHGGRTDTQYF
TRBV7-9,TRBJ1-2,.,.,TGTGCCAGCAGCTTACCTCCGGGAAGCTATGGCCACACCTTC,CASSLPPGSYGHTF
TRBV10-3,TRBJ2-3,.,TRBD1,TGTGCCATCAGTGAGTCAGGACAGGGGGTGAATACGCAGTATTTT,CAISESGQGVNTQYF
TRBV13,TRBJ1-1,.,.,TGTGCCAGCAGCTTAGATGCAGGAGGGACTGAAGCTTTCTTT,CASSLDAGGTEAFF
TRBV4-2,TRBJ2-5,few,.,TGTGCCAGCAGCCAAGCCCCCCGGGGGGAGACCCAGTACTTC,CASSQAPRGETQYF
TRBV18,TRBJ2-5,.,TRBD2,TGTGCCAGCTCACCTGGGACTAGCGTTGAGGCCCAGTACTTC,CASSPGTSVEAQYF
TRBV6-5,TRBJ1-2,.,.,TGTGCCAGCAGCTCCCCTTCGGGGGTAAACTATGGCTACACCTTC,CASSSPSGVNYGYTF
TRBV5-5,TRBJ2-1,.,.,TGTGCCAGCAGCTCCGACATTACAGGGAATGAGCAGTTCTTC,CASSSDITGNEQFF
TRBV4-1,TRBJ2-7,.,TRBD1,TGCGCCAGCAGCCAAGTTCCCGGGACAGGGGGATCATACGAGCAGTACTTC,CASSQVPGTGGSYEQYF
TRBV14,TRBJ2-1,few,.,TGTGCCAGCAGCCTTCAGTCTACCTACAATGAGCAGTTCTTC,CASSLQSTYNEQFF
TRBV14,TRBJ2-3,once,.,TGTGCCAGCAGCCAACTGACCCTGGACCCTTCCCACACAGATACGCAGTATTTT,CASSQLTLDPSHTDTQYF
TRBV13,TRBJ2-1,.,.,TGTGCCAGCAGCTTCCCCGGACAAGCGAAGCAGTTCTTC,CASSFPGQAKQFF
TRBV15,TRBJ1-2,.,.,TGTGCCACCAGCCTACGATCGTCGCATGGCTACACCTTC,CATSLRSSHGYTF
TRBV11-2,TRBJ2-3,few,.,TGTGCCAGCAGCTTCGTCGACAGATTTCGCACAGATACGCAGTATTTT,CASSFVDRFRTDTQYF
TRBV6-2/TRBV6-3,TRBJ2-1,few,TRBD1,TGTGCCAGCAGTACCGGGACAGGGGGTGAGCAGTTCTTC,CASSTGTGGEQFF
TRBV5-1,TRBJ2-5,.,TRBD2,TGCGCCAGCAGCGCCGCGGGAGGACGGGAGACCCAGTACTTC,CASSAAGGRETQYF
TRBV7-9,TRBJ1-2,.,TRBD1,TGTGCCAGCAGCACAACCGGGACAGGGGTCCAACTCTATGGCTACACCTTC,CASSTTGTGVQLYGYTF
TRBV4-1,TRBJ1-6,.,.,TGCGCCAGCAGCTACCGGGCAAATTCACCCCTCCACTTT,CASSYRANSPLHF
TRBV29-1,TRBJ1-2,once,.,TGCAGCGTTATGTCGGCTAACTATGGCTACACCTTC,CSVMSANYGYTF
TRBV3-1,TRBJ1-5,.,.,TGTGCCAGCAGCCAAGGGCCGAATTCCAATCAGCCCCAGCATTTT,CASSQGPNSNQPQHF
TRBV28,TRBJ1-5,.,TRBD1,TGTGCCAGCAGTTTCCTTACCTTGGGACAGTCTAATCAGCCCCAGCATTTT,CASSFLTLGQSNQPQHF
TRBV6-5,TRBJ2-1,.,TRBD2,TGTGCCAGCAGCTCGAGCGGGAGTCTCGAGTTCTTC,CASSSSGSLEFF
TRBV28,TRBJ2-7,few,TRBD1,TGTGCCAGCGCGGGACAGGGCTCCTACGAGCAGTACTTC,CASAGQGSYEQYF
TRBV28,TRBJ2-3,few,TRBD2,TGTGCCAGCAGTTCCAGCGGGGATATCAGCACAGATACGCAGTATTTT,CASSSSGDISTDTQYF
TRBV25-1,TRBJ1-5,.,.,TGTGCCAGCAGTGAACACGCTAAGACAGGTCAGGCTTTCGATAGCAATCAGCCCCAGCATTTT,CASSEHAKTGQAFDSNQPQHF
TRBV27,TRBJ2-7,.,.,TGTGCCAGCAGCTCGGTGGAGGGTAGGAGATACGAGCAGTACTTC,CASSSVEGRRYEQYF
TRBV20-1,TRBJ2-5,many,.,TGCAGTGCTAGTCGCCCCCCCCCGAAAGAGACCCAGTACTTC,CSASRPPPKETQYF
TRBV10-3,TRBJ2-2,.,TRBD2,TGTGCCATCAGTGATGGTAGCGGGGGAACCGGGGAGCTGTTTTTT,CAISDGSGGTGELFF
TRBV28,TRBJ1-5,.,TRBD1,TGTGCCAGCAGTATGACAGGGGCGTCCTATCAGCCCCAGCATTTT,CASSMTGASYQPQHF
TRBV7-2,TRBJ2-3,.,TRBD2,TGTGCCAGCAGCTTTAGGCCTAGCGGGAGGACCCAAGATACGCAGTATTTT,CASSFRPSGRTQDTQYF
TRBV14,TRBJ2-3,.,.,TGTGCCAGCAGCCAAGGGATAAGAAGCACAGATACGCAGTATTTT,CASSQGIRSTDTQYF
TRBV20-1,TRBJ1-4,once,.,TGCAGTGCTAGAGATCTTCGATACGATCCACAGGTCACTTTGAATGAAAAACTGTTTTTT,CSARDLRYDPQVTLNEKLFF
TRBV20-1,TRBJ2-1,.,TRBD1,TGCAGTGCTAGAGCTGCTCCGGGACAGGTCTCTAGTGAGCAGTTCTTC,CSARAAPGQVSSEQFF